Here is one T cell receptor (beta chain) with its context. Its cognate antigen is unknown. The source of the sample is a study of response to subunit inactivated influenza vaccine. Overall study findings and caveats: T cells newly recruited by each seasonal influenza vaccination are few, the authors suggested.

The germline V gene encodes CDR1 DFQATT and CDR2 SNEGSKA (reference sequence). The CDR3 spans 14 residues. The germline V and J ends were trimmed by 4 bases and 0 bases, with 12 bases remaining between them. TCRdb redid the calling of the RT-PCR reads with MiXCR, one entry per CDR3 protein. In the table there are some 640,000 distinct CDR3 sequences, approximately 15% of which are singletons. This specimen was PBMCs from blood, taken 14 days before vaccination. The chain carries TRBV20-1 and TRBJ1-1, with D unresolved. The TCR sequence derives from a man aged 50 to 59 who received an inactivated influenza vaccine. This chain's CDR3 is CSAIEYLMNTEAFF. DNA for the CDR3: TGCAGTGCTATAGAATATCTTATGAACACTGAAGCTTTCTTT.